Given below is one T cell receptor beta chain in context. The antigen is unknown. The CDR3 is 14 amino acids. Germline-derived CDR1 and CDR2 are SGHTS and YDEGEE. V lost 0 bases to trimming and J lost 2 bases, with 9 bases between them. Method: immunoSEQ multiplex PCR; TCRdb's copy keeps in-frame clones and lacks some. The sample lists 1,500,000 or so clones; around 97% were seen once. The data stem from a study of shared clonotypes between healthy human individuals. At the level of the study: The donor group consisted of two women and a few men, aged 18 to 49.

A CD45RA+ naive subset and a CD45RA-negative memory subset were split from CD4+ cells. General study findings and limits: Sorted-subset sequencing, rarefaction showed, was incomplete despite large depth.

Sequences were obtained from naive CD4+ T cells sorted from blood. The sample's subset: CD45RA+ positively selected. V gene TRBV5-8 combines with J gene TRBJ2-7; weak D call: TRBD1 (5 bases). The receptor's source is a man aged 25 to 45 in good health. CDR3 DNA: TGTGCCAGCAGCTTGGGACAGAGGACCTACGAGCAGTACTTC. Residues: CASSLGQRTYEQYF.